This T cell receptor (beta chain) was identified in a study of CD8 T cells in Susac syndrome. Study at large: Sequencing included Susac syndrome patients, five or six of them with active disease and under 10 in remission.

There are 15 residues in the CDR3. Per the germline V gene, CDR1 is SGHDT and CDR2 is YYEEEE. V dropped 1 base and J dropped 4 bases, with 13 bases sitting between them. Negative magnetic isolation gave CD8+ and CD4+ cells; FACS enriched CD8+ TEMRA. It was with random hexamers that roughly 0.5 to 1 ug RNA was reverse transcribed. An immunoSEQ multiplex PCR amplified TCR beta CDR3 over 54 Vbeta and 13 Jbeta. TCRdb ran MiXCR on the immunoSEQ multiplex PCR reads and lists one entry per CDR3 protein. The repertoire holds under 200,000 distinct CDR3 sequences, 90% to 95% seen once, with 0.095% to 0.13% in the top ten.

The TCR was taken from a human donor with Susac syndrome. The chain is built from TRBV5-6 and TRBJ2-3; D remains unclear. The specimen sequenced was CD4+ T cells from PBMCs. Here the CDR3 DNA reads TGTGCCAGCAGCTTGATGGACCGCAGCGCAGATACGCAGTATTTT. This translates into CASSLMDRSADTQYF.